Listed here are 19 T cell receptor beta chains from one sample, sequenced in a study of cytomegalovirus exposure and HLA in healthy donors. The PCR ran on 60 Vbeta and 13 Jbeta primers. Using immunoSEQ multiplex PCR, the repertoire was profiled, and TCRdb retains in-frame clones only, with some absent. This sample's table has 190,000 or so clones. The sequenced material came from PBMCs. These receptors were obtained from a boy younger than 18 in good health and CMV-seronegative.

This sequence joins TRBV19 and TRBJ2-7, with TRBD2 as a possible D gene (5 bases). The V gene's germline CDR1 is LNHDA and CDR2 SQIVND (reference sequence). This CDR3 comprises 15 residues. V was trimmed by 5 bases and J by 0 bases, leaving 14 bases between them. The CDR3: CASSLIGGSSYEQYF. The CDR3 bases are TGTGCCAGTAGTTTAATTGGAGGAAGCTCCTACGAGCAGTACTTC. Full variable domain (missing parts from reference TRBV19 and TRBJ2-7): DGGITQSPKYLFRKEGQNVTLSCEQNLNHDAMYWYRQDPGQGLRLIYYSQIVNDFQKGDIAEGYSVSREKKESFPLTVTSAQKNPTAFYLCASSLIGGSSYEQYFGPGTRLTVT.

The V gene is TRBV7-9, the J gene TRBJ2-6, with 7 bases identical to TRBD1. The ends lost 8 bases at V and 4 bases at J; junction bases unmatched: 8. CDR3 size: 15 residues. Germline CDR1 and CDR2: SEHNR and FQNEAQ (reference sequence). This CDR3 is CASGITGAGANVLTF. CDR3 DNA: TGTGCCAGCGGTATAACAGGGGCGGGGGCCAACGTCCTGACTTTC. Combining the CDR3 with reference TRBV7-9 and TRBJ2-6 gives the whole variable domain DTGVSQNPRHKITKRGQNVTFRCDPISEHNRLYWYRQTLGQGPEFLTYFQNEAQLEKSRLLSDRFSAERPKGSFSTLEIQRTEQGDSAMYLCASGITGAGANVLTFGAGSRLTVL.

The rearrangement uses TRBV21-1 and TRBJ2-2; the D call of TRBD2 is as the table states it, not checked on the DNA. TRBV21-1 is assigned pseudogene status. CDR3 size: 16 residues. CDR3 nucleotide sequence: TGTGCCAGCACCTATCCGCCGGGACTTAACACCGGGGAGCTGTTTTTT. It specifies CASTYPPGLNTGELFF.

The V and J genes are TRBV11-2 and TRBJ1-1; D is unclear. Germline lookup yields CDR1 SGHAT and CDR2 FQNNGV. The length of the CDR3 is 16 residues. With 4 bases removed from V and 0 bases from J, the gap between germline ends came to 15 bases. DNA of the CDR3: TGTGCCAGCAGCTCTCCCTTTTGGCCCGTGAACACTGAAGCTTTCTTT. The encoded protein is CASSSPFWPVNTEAFF.

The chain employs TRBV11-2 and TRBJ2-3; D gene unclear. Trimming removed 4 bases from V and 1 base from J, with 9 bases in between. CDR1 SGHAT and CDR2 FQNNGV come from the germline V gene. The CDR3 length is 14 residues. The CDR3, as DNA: TGTGCCAGCAGCTCCGTTAGAGGCACAGATACGCAGTATTTT. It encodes CASSSVRGTDTQYF.

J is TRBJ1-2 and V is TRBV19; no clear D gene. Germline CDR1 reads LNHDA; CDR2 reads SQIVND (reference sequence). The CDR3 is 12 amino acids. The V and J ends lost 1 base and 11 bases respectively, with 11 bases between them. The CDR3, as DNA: TGTGCCAGTAGTATAGGCACGGGGTTGTACACCTTC. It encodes CASSIGTGLYTF.

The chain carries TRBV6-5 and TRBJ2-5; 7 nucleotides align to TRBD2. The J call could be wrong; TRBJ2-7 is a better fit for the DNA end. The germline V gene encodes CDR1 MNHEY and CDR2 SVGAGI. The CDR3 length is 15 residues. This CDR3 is CASSGSGASSYEQYF. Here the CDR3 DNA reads TGTGCCAGCAGTGGGAGCGGGGCGAGCTCCTACGAGCAGTACTTC.

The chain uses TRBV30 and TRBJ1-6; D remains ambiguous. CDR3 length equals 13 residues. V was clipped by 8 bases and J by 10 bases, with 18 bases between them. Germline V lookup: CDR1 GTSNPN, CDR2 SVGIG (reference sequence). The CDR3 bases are TGTGCCGCTCAGCTGGGAGGTGGCTCACCCCTCCACTTT. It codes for CAAQLGGGSPLHF.

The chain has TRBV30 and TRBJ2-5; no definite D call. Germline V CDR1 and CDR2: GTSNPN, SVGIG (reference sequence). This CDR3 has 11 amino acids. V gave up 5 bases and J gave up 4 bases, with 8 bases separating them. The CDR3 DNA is TGTGCCTGGCTCAGTCGAGAGACCCAGTACTTC. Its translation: CAWLSRETQYF. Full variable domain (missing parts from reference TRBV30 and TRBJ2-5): SQTIHQWPATLVQPVGSPLSLECTVEGTSNPNLYWYRQAAGRGLQLLFYSVGIGQISSEVPQNLSASRPQDRQFILSSKKLLLSDSGFYLCAWLSRETQYFGPGTRLLVL.

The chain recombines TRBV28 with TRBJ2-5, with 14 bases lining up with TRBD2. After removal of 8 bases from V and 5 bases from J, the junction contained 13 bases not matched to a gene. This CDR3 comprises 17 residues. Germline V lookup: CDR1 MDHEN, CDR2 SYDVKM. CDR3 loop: CASDKRTSGGSWETQYF. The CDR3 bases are TGTGCCAGCGATAAGAGGACTAGCGGGGGGTCCTGGGAGACCCAGTACTTC.

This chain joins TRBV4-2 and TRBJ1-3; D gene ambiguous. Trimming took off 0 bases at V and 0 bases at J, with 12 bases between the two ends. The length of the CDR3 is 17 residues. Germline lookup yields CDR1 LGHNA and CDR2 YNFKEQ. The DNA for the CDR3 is TGTGCCAGCAGCCAAGATAGGAGCGGGAGCTCTGGAAACACCATATATTTT. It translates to CASSQDRSGSSGNTIYF.

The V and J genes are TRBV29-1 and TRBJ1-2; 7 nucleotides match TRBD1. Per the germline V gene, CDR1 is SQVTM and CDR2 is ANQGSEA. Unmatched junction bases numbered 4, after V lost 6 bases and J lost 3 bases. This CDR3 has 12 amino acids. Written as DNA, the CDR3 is TGCAGCGTCAGGACAGGTGACTATGGCTACACCTTC. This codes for CSVRTGDYGYTF.

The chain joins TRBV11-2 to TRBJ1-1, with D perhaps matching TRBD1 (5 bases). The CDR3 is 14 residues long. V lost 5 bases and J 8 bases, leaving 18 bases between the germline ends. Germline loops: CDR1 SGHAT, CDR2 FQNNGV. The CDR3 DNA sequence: TGTGCCAGCAGCATAGGGGCGGGACGAAGGGAAGCTTTCTTT. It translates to CASSIGAGRREAFF.

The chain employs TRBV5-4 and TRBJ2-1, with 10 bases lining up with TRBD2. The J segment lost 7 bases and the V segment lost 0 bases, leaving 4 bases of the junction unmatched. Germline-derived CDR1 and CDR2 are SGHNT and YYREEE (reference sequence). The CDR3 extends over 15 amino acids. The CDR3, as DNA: TGTGCCAGCAGCTTGGATCCAGCGGGGGGGAATGAGCAGTTCTTC. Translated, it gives CASSLDPAGGNEQFF.

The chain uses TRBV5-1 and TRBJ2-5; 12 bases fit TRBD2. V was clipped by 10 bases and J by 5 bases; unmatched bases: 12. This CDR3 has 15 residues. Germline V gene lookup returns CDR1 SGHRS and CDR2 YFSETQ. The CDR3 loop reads CASGLAGPGGETQYF. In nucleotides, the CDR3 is TGCGCCTCCGGACTAGCGGGGCCCGGGGGGGAGACCCAGTACTTC.

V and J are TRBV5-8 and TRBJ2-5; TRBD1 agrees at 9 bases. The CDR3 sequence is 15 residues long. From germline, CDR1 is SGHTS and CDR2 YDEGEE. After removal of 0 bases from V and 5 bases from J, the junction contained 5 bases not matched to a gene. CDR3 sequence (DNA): TGTGCCAGCAGCTTGGCCCACAGGGGGCGGGAGACCCAGTACTTC. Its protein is CASSLAHRGRETQYF.

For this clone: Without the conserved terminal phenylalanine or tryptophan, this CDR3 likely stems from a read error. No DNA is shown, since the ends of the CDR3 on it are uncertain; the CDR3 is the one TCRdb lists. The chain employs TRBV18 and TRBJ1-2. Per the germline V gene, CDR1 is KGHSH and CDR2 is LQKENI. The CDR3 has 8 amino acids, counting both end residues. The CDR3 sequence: CASSPRGV.

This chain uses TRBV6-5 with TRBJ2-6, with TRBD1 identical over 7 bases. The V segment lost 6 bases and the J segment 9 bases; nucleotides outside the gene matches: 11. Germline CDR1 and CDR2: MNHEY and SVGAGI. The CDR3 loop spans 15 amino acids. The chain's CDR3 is CASRIDRASGNVLTF. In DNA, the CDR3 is TGTGCCAGCAGGATCGACAGGGCCTCGGGCAACGTCCTGACTTTC.

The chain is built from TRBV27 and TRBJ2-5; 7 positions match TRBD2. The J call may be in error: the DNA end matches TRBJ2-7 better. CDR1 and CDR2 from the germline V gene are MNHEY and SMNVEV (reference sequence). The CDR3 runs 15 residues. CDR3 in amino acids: CASQPFGDSGGEQYF. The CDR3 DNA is TGTGCCAGCCAACCCTTTGGGGACTCGGGGGGCGAGCAGTACTTC.